This T cell receptor (beta chain) originates from a study of CD8 T cells in ankylosing spondylitis. Findings and caveats of the study: Disease-linked clones were CD8+ and relatively rare in peripheral blood. Reported data indicate significant enrichment of disease-linked clones within matched ankylosing spondylitis synovial fluid. Roughly 8 highly homologous variants made up a TCR beta motif, and this motif appeared characteristic of ankylosing spondylitis blood. Prior work had noted some motif variants in reactive arthritis blood and synovial fluid.

The V and J ends lost 5 bases and 2 bases respectively, with 10 bases between them. Germline V gives CDR1 SEHNR, CDR2 FQNEAQ (reference sequence). The CDR3 sequence is 13 residues long. With molecular barcodes, quantitative 5'-RACE was used to make the TCR beta libraries. From the 5' RACE reads, TCRdb called clonotypes with MiXCR, one entry per CDR3 protein. The table has some 220,000 distinct CDR3 sequences, about 7% seen once; the top ten hold approximately 15%. As to this clonotype: Its antigen remains unknown.

Input material: blood, either unsorted or a sorted T cell fraction (not recorded which). This clonotype was sampled from a male donor with ankylosing spondylitis. J is TRBJ2-7 and V is TRBV7-9, with D unclear. The CDR3 nucleotides are TGTGCCAGCAGCCCCCCGGCAGCCTACGAGCAGTACTTC. Translating gives CASSPPAAYEQYF. The complete variable domain, with remaining parts taken from reference TRBV7-9 and TRBJ2-7, reads DTGVSQNPRHKITKRGQNVTFRCDPISEHNRLYWYRQTLGQGPEFLTYFQNEAQLEKSRLLSDRFSAERPKGSFSTLEIQRTEQGDSAMYLCASSPPAAYEQYFGPGTRLTVT.